The 26 T cell receptor beta chains reported below all come from one sample, sequenced in a study of beta chain features in type 1 diabetes listed by TCRdb under 2018. Broader findings and caveats from the paper: In all four CD4+ subsets, TCRB CDR3 length was moderately but significantly shorter in type 1 diabetes patients.

Library method: the immunoSEQ multiplex PCR assay. The entire isolated RNA was reverse transcribed using the High Capacity cDNA Reverse Transcription Kit, and thus expressed TCRB transcripts were sequenced. What TCRdb holds here is the immuneACCESS table cut down to in-frame rearrangements. Part of the clones is not present; checked against another copy, under half of the missing clones reflect an unresolved V gene, and the others are unexplained. The sample profile shows roughly 300,000 clones; 14% of them were found once. The biggest ten clones account for roughly 0.018% of the sample. These TCRs' antigens remain unknown. The sample consisted of naive CD4+ T cells from blood. The cell subset or site label here, explained by the study, means: true naive CD4+ T cells. All receptors come from a man aged 30 to 45 with type 1 diabetes.

The gene calls are TRBV19 and TRBJ2-5; 7 positions match TRBD1. Germline V lookup: CDR1 LNHDA, CDR2 SQIVND (reference sequence). This CDR3 is built from 13 residues. V trimming: 5 bases; J trimming: 6 bases; junction bases outside the gene matches: 6. CDR3 bases: TGTGCCAGTAGTCCGGTGAGGGGGCAGACCCAGTACTTC. Protein: CASSPVRGQTQYF. Based on the CDR3 plus reference TRBV19 and TRBJ2-5, the full variable domain is DGGITQSPKYLFRKEGQNVTLSCEQNLNHDAMYWYRQDPGQGLRLIYYSQIVNDFQKGDIAEGYSVSREKKESFPLTVTSAQKNPTAFYLCASSPVRGQTQYFGPGTRLLVL.

In its sample, this clone was seen a few times. This sequence joins TRBV28 and TRBJ1-2; TRBD1 might be the D (6 bases). The CDR3 loop spans 16 amino acids. V was shortened by 5 bases and J by 4 bases, with 20 bases between the two germline ends. The germline gives CDR1 MDHEN, CDR2 SYDVKM. CDR3 sequence reads: CASSGPGQGLGYGYTF. DNA for the CDR3: TGTGCCAGCAGTGGACCGGGACAAGGCCTTGGCTATGGCTACACCTTC.

The chain has TRBV4-1 and TRBJ2-7, with a possible D match to TRBD1 (6 bases). The CDR3 is 14 residues long. Germline V gene data show CDR1 as MGHRA and CDR2 as YSYEKL. Trimming cost V 1 base and J 0 bases, with 7 bases left between them. In DNA, the CDR3 is TGCGCCAGCAGCCAAGGGGACAACTCCTACGAGCAGTACTTC. Amino acid sequence: CASSQGDNSYEQYF.

This clone has a handful of counts. This chain links TRBV2 with TRBJ2-5; D is perhaps TRBD1 (5 bases). From germline, CDR1 is SNHLY and CDR2 FYNNEI. V dropped 8 bases and J dropped 3 bases, with 16 bases sitting between them. The CDR3 contains 14 residues. The CDR3 bases are TGTGCCAGCCCTAGACAGAAACCAGAAGAGACCCAGTACTTC. This gives the protein CASPRQKPEETQYF.

The chain carries TRBV4-1 and TRBJ2-1; TRBD2 is a possible D gene (5 bases). V was shortened by 0 bases and J by 8 bases, with 17 bases between the two germline ends. Germline CDR1 is MGHRA and CDR2 is YSYEKL. The CDR3 is 16 residues long. CDR3: CASSQEADGNVYEQFF. The CDR3 DNA reads TGCGCCAGCAGCCAAGAGGCGGACGGGAACGTTTATGAGCAGTTCTTC.

This clone was detected only a few times. The chain joins TRBV14 to TRBJ1-2; the match to TRBD1 covers 7 bases. There are 14 residues in the CDR3. J was trimmed by 4 bases and V by 5 bases; bases with no gene match: 7. CDR1 is SGHDN, CDR2 FVKESK, per germline. CDR3: CASSNDRVVYGYTF. The CDR3 DNA reads TGTGCCAGCAGCAATGACAGGGTTGTCTATGGCTACACCTTC. Drawing the rest from reference TRBV14 and TRBJ1-2, the complete variable domain is EAGVTQFPSHSVIEKGQTVTLRCDPISGHDNLYWYRRVMGKEIKFLLHFVKESKQDESGMPNNRFLAERTGGTYSTLKVQPAELEDSGVYFCASSNDRVVYGYTFGSGTRLTVV.

This clone appeared a few times. In nucleotides, the CDR3 is TGTGCCAGCAGCTCACGAGCGGGAGTGATCTCCTACAATGAGCAGTTCTTC. It encodes CASSSRAGVISYNEQFF. The chain has TRBV11-2 and TRBJ2-1, with 8 bases lining up with TRBD2. The CDR3 covers 17 residues. The V gene's germline CDR1 is SGHAT and CDR2 FQNNGV. The V gene end was trimmed by 4 bases and the J gene end by 0 bases; junction bases not matched to a gene: 8.

This clone showed up just a few times. One end of the junction fails to match germline, which may point to a read error. V and J are TRBV7-9 and TRBJ2-1; TRBD1 matches 8 bases. The CDR3 is 13 amino acids. The germline V gene has CDR1 SEHNR and CDR2 FQNEAQ (reference sequence). CDR3 amino acids: CASSLSQAQGEVF. In nucleotides, the CDR3 is TGTGCCAGCAGCTTATCGCAGGCACAGGGGGAGGTCTTC.

This clone was found a few times. V and J are TRBV5-6 and TRBJ1-2, with 7 positions matching TRBD1. This CDR3 contains 14 residues. With 1 base clipped from V and 6 bases from J, the junction kept 6 bases outside the gene matches. Germline V lookup: CDR1 SGHDT, CDR2 YYEEEE. This CDR3 reads CASSLRRGLHGYTF. The CDR3 nucleotides read TGTGCCAGCAGCTTGCGGAGGGGGCTTCATGGCTACACCTTC.

In its sample, this clone was seen a few times. V usage is TRBV4-1 and J usage is TRBJ2-7; the match to TRBD1 covers 8 bases. The CDR3 totals 14 residues. CDR1 and CDR2 from the germline V gene are MGHRA and YSYEKL. J lost 3 bases, V lost 4 bases, and 5 bases had no gene match. The CDR3 nucleotides read TGCGCCAGCAGCCCTAGGACAGGGAACTACGAGCAGTACTTC. Translation: CASSPRTGNYEQYF.

In this sample, this clone turned up a few times. The chain is built from TRBV7-9 and TRBJ2-7; 10 bases match TRBD2. The CDR3 runs to 15 residues. V was clipped by 5 bases and J by 4 bases; unmatched bases: 8. CDR1 and CDR2 (germline): SEHNR, FQNEAQ (reference sequence). CDR3 amino acids: CASSVLAGVSYEQYF. The CDR3 coding sequence is TGTGCCAGCAGCGTCCTAGCGGGAGTATCTTACGAGCAGTACTTC.

The rearrangement joins TRBV29-1 to TRBJ1-1; possibly TRBD1 for D (5 bases). CDR3 length equals 12 residues. V was shortened by 4 bases and J by 5 bases, with 11 bases between the two germline ends. Germline values: CDR1 SQVTM, CDR2 ANQGSEA. This CDR3 reads CSVAGWVTEAFF. Here the CDR3 DNA reads TGCAGCGTTGCAGGGTGGGTTACTGAAGCTTTCTTT. The full variable domain, its missing parts supplied by reference TRBV29-1 and TRBJ1-1, is SAVISQKPSRDICQRGTSLTIQCQVDSQVTMMFWYRQQPGQSLTLIATANQGSEATYESGFVIDKFPISRPNLTFSTLTVSNMSPEDSSIYLCSVAGWVTEAFFGQGTRLTVV.

To note about this clone: Other DNA sequences in this sample translate to the same CDR3. Here the CDR3 DNA reads TGTGCCAGCTCACCCCCAGGATTAGCGGACTCCTACGAGCAGTACTTC. Protein: CASSPPGLADSYEQYF. This chain links TRBV18 with TRBJ2-7; perhaps TRBD2 as D (6 bases). Trimming took 3 bases from V and 0 from J, leaving 15 bases between them. Germline CDR1 and CDR2: KGHSH and LQKENI. The CDR3 runs to 16 residues.

This clone was observed a few times. The chain recombines TRBV2 with TRBJ1-1; maybe TRBD1 (6 bases). The CDR3 length is 14 residues. CDR1 is SNHLY, CDR2 FYNNEI, per germline. Between the trimmed V and J ends, which lost 6 bases and 0 bases, there was a span of 11 bases. The CDR3 sequence is CASSGGQMNTEAFF. The CDR3 bases are TGTGCCAGCAGCGGCGGACAGATGAACACTGAAGCTTTCTTT.

This clone was counted between two and nine times. The V and J genes are TRBV19 and TRBJ1-2; D perhaps matches TRBD1 (6 bases). With 8 bases removed from V and 0 bases from J, the gap between germline ends came to 10 bases. Germline V gene lookup returns CDR1 LNHDA and CDR2 SQIVND (reference sequence). CDR3 size: 13 residues. The CDR3 DNA reads as TGTGCCAGTTTGGACAGAACTAACTATGGCTACACCTTC. Encoded protein: CASLDRTNYGYTF.

This chain uses TRBV7-2 with TRBJ1-4; perhaps TRBD1 as D (5 bases). V lost 3 bases and J 8 bases, leaving 13 bases between the germline ends. The germline V gene encodes CDR1 SGHTA and CDR2 FQGNSA. The CDR3 sequence is 14 residues long. The CDR3 region has the DNA TGTGCCAGCAGCTTGGGGCAGGGCTGGGAAAAACTGTTTTTT. As protein: CASSLGQGWEKLFF. Full variable domain (outside the CDR3, taken from reference TRBV7-2 and TRBJ1-4): GAGVSQSPSNKVTEKGKDVELRCDPISGHTALYWYRQSLGQGLEFLIYFQGNSAPDKSGLPSDRFSAERTGGSVSTLTIQRTQQEDSAVYLCASSLGQGWEKLFFGSGTQLSVL.

This clone showed up just a few times. The V call is TRBV7-9, the J call TRBJ1-2; 7 nucleotides agree with TRBD1. Losses at the gene ends were 5 bases for V and 4 bases for J; bases not matched to a gene: 7. This CDR3 region has 14 residues. Germline assignment: CDR1 SEHNR and CDR2 FQNEAQ (reference sequence). This CDR3 is CASSLPTGSYGYTF. CDR3 sequence (DNA): TGTGCCAGCAGCCTACCGACAGGGTCCTATGGCTACACCTTC. Combining the CDR3 with reference TRBV7-9 and TRBJ1-2 gives the whole variable domain DTGVSQNPRHKITKRGQNVTFRCDPISEHNRLYWYRQTLGQGPEFLTYFQNEAQLEKSRLLSDRFSAERPKGSFSTLEIQRTEQGDSAMYLCASSLPTGSYGYTFGSGTRLTVV.

A few counts support this clone. This chain connects TRBV30 to TRBJ2-3, with D unresolved. The CDR3 loop spans 13 amino acids. V was clipped by 0 bases and J by 6 bases, with 10 bases between them. CDR1 and CDR2 (germline): GTSNPN, SVGIG (reference sequence). CDR3 nucleotide sequence: TGTGCCTGGAGTGTACAAGACACTGATACGCAGTATTTT. It yields the protein CAWSVQDTDTQYF. Drawing the rest from reference TRBV30 and TRBJ2-3, the complete variable domain is SQTIHQWPATLVQPVGSPLSLECTVEGTSNPNLYWYRQAAGRGLQLLFYSVGIGQISSEVPQNLSASRPQDRQFILSSKKLLLSDSGFYLCAWSVQDTDTQYFGPGTRLTVL.

The chain recombines TRBV23-1 with TRBJ1-2, with TRBD1 matching 7 bases. TRBV23-1 is labeled an ORF, and its function is uncertain. This CDR3 has 16 amino acids. The V and J ends lost 2 bases and 8 bases, in that order; junction bases with no gene match: 14. The CDR3 DNA is TGCGCCAGCAGTCAACACGGGACAGCTATTTATGGAGGCTACACCTTC. It is translated as CASSQHGTAIYGGYTF.

The CDR3 here is CASSPMGQGRVETQYF. The DNA of the CDR3 is TGTGCCAGCTCACCAATGGGACAGGGGAGAGTTGAGACCCAGTACTTC. The V call is TRBV18, the J call TRBJ2-5; 10 nucleotides match TRBD1. Germline CDR1 and CDR2: KGHSH and LQKENI. With 2 bases clipped from V and 5 bases from J, the junction kept 8 bases outside the gene matches. CDR3 length: 16 amino acids.

Worth noting for this clone: Additional DNA sequences in this sample encode the identical CDR3. The chain carries TRBV18 and TRBJ2-1, with D uncertain. The CDR3 totals 13 residues. CDR1 is KGHSH, CDR2 LQKENI, per germline. With 0 bases removed from V and 7 bases from J, the gap between germline ends came to 7 bases. The CDR3 region is CASSPPSDNEQFF. The CDR3 DNA is TGTGCCAGCTCACCACCGAGCGATAATGAGCAGTTCTTC.

In its sample, this clone was seen a few times. The chain employs TRBV5-4 and TRBJ2-7; the D is unclear. Germline lookup yields CDR1 SGHNT and CDR2 YYREEE (reference sequence). The CDR3 sequence is 14 residues long. Trimming removed 2 bases at V and 0 bases at J, with 9 bases between. CDR3 amino acids: CASSFDTVSYEQYF. CDR3 DNA: TGTGCCAGCAGCTTCGATACAGTCTCCTACGAGCAGTACTTC.

The chain recombines TRBV7-2 with TRBJ2-7, with D possibly TRBD1 on 6 matching bases. Germline V gene sequence: CDR1 SGHTA, CDR2 FQGNSA. This CDR3 is 13 amino acids long. Between the trimmed V and J ends, which lost 5 bases and 3 bases, there was a span of 11 bases. CDR3 DNA: TGTGCCAGCAGCCCAACAGGGAACTACGAGCAGTACTTC. Translating it yields CASSPTGNYEQYF.

The genes are TRBV2 and TRBJ1-1, with TRBD1 matching over 7 bases. CDR1 is SNHLY, CDR2 FYNNEI, per germline. The V segment lost 3 bases and the J segment 3 bases; nucleotides outside the gene matches: 1. The CDR3 spans 13 residues. CDR3 sequence reads: CASSDQGDTEAFF. In nucleotides, the CDR3 is TGTGCCAGCAGTGATCAGGGGGACACTGAAGCTTTCTTT.

This rearrangement joins TRBV4-3 to TRBJ1-4, with TRBD1 matching over 7 bases. This CDR3 is built from 13 residues. Germline CDR1 and CDR2: LGHNA and YSLEER. The V and J ends lost 6 bases and 6 bases, in that order; junction bases with no gene match: 4. The CDR3 sequence is CASSRDRYEKLFF. DNA for the CDR3: TGCGCCAGCAGTCGGGACAGATATGAAAAACTGTTTTTT.

The rearrangement joins TRBV4-3 to TRBJ1-1; no clear D. In germline, CDR1 is LGHNA, CDR2 YSLEER. This CDR3 region has 15 residues. Trimming left V 4 bases short and J 11 bases short, with 23 bases between. CDR3 in amino acids: CASSPSIPGGSVAFF. CDR3 DNA sequence: TGCGCCAGCAGCCCCAGTATCCCGGGAGGGAGTGTGGCTTTCTTT.